What follows are 16 T cell receptor beta chains derived from one specimen sequenced in a study of blood T cell repertoires in COVID-19. Some clones are missing from TCRdb's copy, which holds only in-frame ones; the method was immunoSEQ multiplex PCR. Here the sample spans over 250,000 clones, about nine tenths being singletons. Input material: PBMCs or T cells enriched from blood (not recorded which). Source of these receptors: a woman between 55 and 75 years old who had recovered from COVID-19.

The CDR3 sequence: CASSLVALSGNTIYF. The CDR3 DNA follows: TGTGCCAGCAGCTTGGTGGCTCTCTCTGGAAACACCATATATTTT. This chain connects TRBV5-6 to TRBJ1-3; D not resolved. CDR1 is SGHDT and CDR2 is YYEEEE in the germline V gene. This CDR3 is built from 15 residues. Trimming took off 0 bases at V and 0 bases at J, with 7 bases between the two ends.

The chain combines TRBV19 with TRBJ2-7, with 11 bases identical to TRBD1. The CDR3 spans 17 residues. The germline V gene encodes CDR1 LNHDA and CDR2 SQIVND (reference sequence). The V segment lost 4 bases and the J segment 0 bases; nucleotides outside the gene matches: 8. DNA of the CDR3: TGTGCCAGTAGTAAGCGGGGACAGGGGGAAACCTCCTACGAGCAGTACTTC. This translates into CASSKRGQGETSYEQYF.

The rearrangement links TRBV30 to TRBJ2-3; no clear D gene. The CDR3 contains 11 residues. With 6 bases removed from V and 6 bases from J, the gap between germline ends came to 10 bases. Germline V gives CDR1 GTSNPN, CDR2 SVGIG (reference sequence). This chain's CDR3 is CACFTADTQYF. The CDR3 region has the DNA TGTGCCTGCTTCACTGCGGATACGCAGTATTTT.

The genes are TRBV11-3 and TRBJ1-1; perhaps TRBD1 as D (5 bases). The CDR3 is 12 amino acids. Germline CDR1 is SGHNT and CDR2 is YENEEA. The germline V and J ends were trimmed by 8 bases and 7 bases, with 14 bases remaining between them. The DNA of the CDR3 is TGTGCCAGCGGGGGGAGGTTGGGTGAAGCTTTCTTT. Its translation: CASGGRLGEAFF.

This chain links TRBV14 with TRBJ2-1; 7 nucleotides line up with TRBD1. This CDR3 has 12 amino acids. V lost 5 bases, J lost 8 bases, and 3 bases stayed unmatched. Per the germline V gene, CDR1 is SGHDN and CDR2 is FVKESK. The CDR3 is CASSRQGHEQFF. Written as DNA, the CDR3 is TGTGCCAGCAGCAGACAGGGCCATGAGCAGTTCTTC.

The chain combines TRBV6-5 with TRBJ1-6; D unresolved. The CDR3 contains 14 residues. Trimming shortened V by 10 bases and J by 1 base, and 11 bases separated the two germline ends. The germline CDR1 and CDR2 sequences are MNHEY and SVGAGI. The CDR3 protein is CATNSVSYNSPLHF. The CDR3 DNA reads as TGTGCCACCAACAGTGTTTCCTATAATTCACCCCTCCACTTT.

In DNA, the CDR3 is TGTGCCAGCAGCCAAGGGAGCGGGACCCCCTACGAGCAGTACTTC. Its protein is CASSQGSGTPYEQYF. The gene calls are TRBV4-2 and TRBJ2-7; 7 positions match TRBD2. The CDR3 spans 15 residues. V trimming: 1 base; J trimming: 2 bases; junction bases outside the gene matches: 5. Germline V gene sequence: CDR1 LGHNA, CDR2 YNFKEQ.

The V call is TRBV24-1, the J call TRBJ2-2, with 8 bases that match TRBD2. V gave up 9 bases and J gave up 1 base; unmatched junction bases: 6. Germline V lookup: CDR1 KGHDR, CDR2 SFDVKD. The length of the CDR3 is 15 residues. The DNA for the CDR3 is TGTGCCACCGCCTATAGCGGGGAGAACACCGGGGAGCTGTTTTTT. Amino acid sequence: CATAYSGENTGELFF.

This clone came up a few times. The chain joins TRBV5-8 to TRBJ2-5; tentative D call: TRBD2 (6 bases). Germline CDR1 reads SGHTS; CDR2 reads YDEGEE. The CDR3 covers 14 residues. The V end was cut by 2 bases, the J end by 3 bases, with 11 bases between. The CDR3 bases are TGTGCCAGCAGCTTAGGAGGGCGCGAAGAGACCCAGTACTTC. It yields the protein CASSLGGREETQYF.

This clone was recorded once. The chain carries TRBV6-1 and TRBJ1-3, with 7 bases identical to TRBD1. Germline V CDR1 and CDR2: MNHNS, SASEGT. V was pared by 0 bases and J by 4 bases, with 3 bases of the junction left unmatched. This CDR3 contains 15 residues. The DNA of the CDR3 is TGTGCCAGCAGTGAAGCGAAGGGACAGGGAAACACCATATATTTT. It translates to CASSEAKGQGNTIYF.

This chain uses TRBV10-3 with TRBJ2-3, with 10 nucleotides matching TRBD2. V trimming: 10 bases; J trimming: 1 base; junction bases outside the gene matches: 5. The CDR3 covers 14 residues. The germline CDR1 and CDR2 sequences are ENHRY and SYGVKD. CDR3: CATEAGGRTDTQYF. CDR3 nucleotides: TGTGCCACCGAAGCGGGAGGGCGCACAGATACGCAGTATTTT.

V usage is TRBV12-5 and J usage is TRBJ1-4; perhaps TRBD1 as D (6 bases). V lost 7 bases to trimming and J lost 6 bases, with 18 bases between them. Germline V gives CDR1 LGHNT, CDR2 FRNRAP. This CDR3 has 15 amino acids. DNA of the CDR3: TGTGCTAGTGCTCACCTAGGGGGGGAGGATGAAAAACTGTTTTTT. As protein: CASAHLGGEDEKLFF. Full variable domain (remainder filled in from reference TRBV12-5 and TRBJ1-4): DARVTQTPRHKVTEMGQEVTMRCQPILGHNTVFWYRQTMMQGLELLAYFRNRAPLDDSGMPKDRFSAEMPDATLATLKIQPSEPRDSAVYFCASAHLGGEDEKLFFGSGTQLSVL.

This clone was counted many times. The chain carries TRBV6-4 and TRBJ2-3; 15 bases are a match to TRBD2. CDR3 size: 16 residues. J was trimmed by 2 bases and V by 5 bases; bases with no gene match: 2. CDR1 and CDR2 from the germline V gene are MRHNA and SNTAGT. CDR3: CASSRTSGGATDTQYF. CDR3 nucleotide sequence: TGTGCCAGCAGTCGGACTAGCGGGGGGGCCACAGATACGCAGTATTTT.

The genes are TRBV19 and TRBJ1-1; TRBD1 matches 9 bases. Losses at the gene ends were 3 bases for V and 8 bases for J; bases not matched to a gene: 7. Germline V gives CDR1 LNHDA, CDR2 SQIVND (reference sequence). The CDR3 totals 14 residues. For the CDR3, the DNA is TGTGCCAGTAGTATTCTCACCGGGACAGGGGAAGCTTTCTTT. It is translated as CASSILTGTGEAFF.

The chain uses TRBV5-4 and TRBJ1-1; TRBD1 matches 8 bases. This CDR3 has 14 amino acids. Losses at the gene ends were 4 bases for V and 3 bases for J; bases not matched to a gene: 5. Germline CDR1 SGHNT, CDR2 YYREEE (reference sequence). The CDR3 region is CASSEDRVDTEAFF. The CDR3 bases are TGTGCCAGCAGCGAGGACAGGGTGGACACTGAAGCTTTCTTT.

The rearrangement links TRBV28 to TRBJ2-1, with TRBD2 matching 8 bases. Germline V lookup: CDR1 MDHEN, CDR2 SYDVKM. The CDR3 spans 14 residues. V shed 5 bases, J shed 8 bases, and the junction held 8 bases outside the gene matches. The CDR3: CASSGAGAVYEQFF. The CDR3 DNA sequence: TGTGCCAGCAGTGGAGCGGGAGCTGTCTATGAGCAGTTCTTC.